This T cell receptor (beta chain) was observed in a study of blood T cell repertoires in COVID-19. In the study's own analysis: Amplification of reference gene primers provided the estimated nucleated cell counts. Using immunoSEQ multiplex PCR, the repertoire was profiled, and TCRdb retains in-frame clones only, with some absent. From that table come the V and J calls and clone size; the DNA was used to work out D and trimming. The table has about 42,000 clones, approximately 85% seen once; the top ten hold less than 15%. CDR1 and CDR2 (germline): SSHAT, FNYEAQ (reference sequence). The V end was cut by 5 bases, the J end by 7 bases, with 15 bases between. This CDR3 has 14 residues.

The sequenced sample consisted of peripheral blood. The genes are TRBV7-7 and TRBJ2-1; D is perhaps TRBD2 (6 bases). The receptor was isolated from a human donor in a cohort sampled during active COVID-19. The CDR3 DNA reads as TGTGCCAGCAGCCCAGGACGCGGGGTGAATGAGCAGTTCTTC. This encodes CASSPGRGVNEQFF.